Following are 11 T cell receptor beta chains from one sample sequenced in a study of T cells in Graves' hyperthyroidism and ophthalmopathy. Amplified TCR beta CDR3 regions derived from RNA transcripts. The HTBI set primed first-round TCR CDR3 RT-PCR. TCRdb reprocessed the multiplex PCR reads with MiXCR, giving one entry per CDR3 protein. The table records over 200,000 distinct CDR3 sequences, about 16% of them present only once. The specimen was blood. Receptors were obtained from a man in his forties or fifties with Graves' hyperthyroidism.

This clonotype occurred many times. The chain is built from TRBV6-2 or TRBV6-3 and TRBJ2-7; a weak D match, TRBD1 (6 bases). CDR3 length: 12 residues. Germline loops: CDR1 MNHEY, CDR2 SVGEGT. V was cut by 5 bases and J by 3 bases, with 8 bases left in between. CDR3 nucleotides: TGTGCCAGCAGTAGGACAGACTACGAGCAGTACTTC. Amino acid sequence: CASSRTDYEQYF.

This clonotype showed up just a few times. The chain employs TRBV7-3 and TRBJ1-3; 7 nucleotides align to TRBD1. The CDR3 runs 15 residues. J gave up 4 bases and V 5 bases, and 8 bases lay outside the gene matches. Germline loops: CDR1 SGHTA, CDR2 FQGTGA. The CDR3 spells CASSLDGDRGNTIYF. The CDR3 DNA is TGTGCCAGCAGCCTGGATGGGGACAGAGGAAACACCATATATTTT.

This clonotype was observed at least ten times. The chain carries TRBV5-1 and TRBJ1-3; no definite D call. With 0 bases removed from V and 0 bases from J, the gap between germline ends came to 4 bases. The CDR3 covers 14 residues. CDR1 and CDR2 from the germline V gene are SGHRS and YFSETQ. CDR3 DNA sequence: TGCGCCAGCAGCTTGGAGGCCTCTGGAAACACCATATATTTT. Amino acids: CASSLEASGNTIYF.

This clonotype was seen ten or more times. The CDR3 sequence: CAWRRGQGEKLFF. In DNA form, the CDR3 reads TGTGCCTGGAGAAGGGGCCAGGGCGAAAAACTGTTTTTT. The chain employs TRBV30 and TRBJ1-4; D possibly corresponds to TRBD1 (5 bases). Germline-derived CDR1 and CDR2 are GTSNPN and SVGIG (reference sequence). V was trimmed by 3 bases and J by 8 bases, leaving 13 bases between them. The CDR3 runs 13 residues.

This clonotype was found a few times. The chain carries TRBV6-1 and TRBJ2-5; possible D gene TRBD1, 6 bases. Germline lookup yields CDR1 MNHNS and CDR2 SASEGT. This CDR3 is 13 amino acids long. Deletions cut 5 bases from V and 3 bases from J, with 10 bases between. CDR3 sequence (DNA): TGTGCCAGCAGTTACAGGACAGAAGAGACCCAGTACTTC. This translates into CASSYRTEETQYF.

At least ten counts were recorded for this clonotype. J is TRBJ1-2 and V is TRBV2; D is uncertain. The germline V and J ends were trimmed by 7 bases and 6 bases, with 12 bases remaining between them. Germline CDR1 reads SNHLY; CDR2 reads FYNNEI. This CDR3 is built from 12 residues. The CDR3 nucleotides read TGTGCCAGCACCGAAGGAGGGAATGGCTACACCTTC. This sequence encodes CASTEGGNGYTF.

Details on this clonotype: The junction departs from the called germline gene at one end, perhaps through a read error. The gene calls are TRBV7-6 and TRBJ2-7; D remains unclear. The germline gives CDR1 SGHVS, CDR2 FNYEAQ. This CDR3 region has 14 residues. CDR3 bases: TGTGCCAGCAGCTTAGGAGACGGATCCTACGAGCAGTATTTC. This codes for CASSLGDGSYEQYF. The whole variable domain, filled in from reference TRBV7-6 and TRBJ2-7, reads GAGVSQSPRYKVTKRGQDVALRCDPISGHVSLYWYRQALGQGPEFLTYFNYEAQQDKSGLPNDRFSAERPEGSISTLTIQRTEQRDSAMYRCASSLGDGSYEQYFGPGTRLTVT.

J is TRBJ2-3 and V is TRBV5-1; tentative D call: TRBD1 (6 bases). This CDR3 has 16 amino acids. Germline CDR1 and CDR2: SGHRS and YFSETQ. The V gene lost 0 bases and the J gene lost 1 base, with 12 bases spanning the gap. CDR3 sequence: CASSLGVNRGTDTQYF. In DNA form, the CDR3 reads TGCGCCAGCAGCTTGGGGGTGAACAGGGGCACAGATACGCAGTATTTT.

Many counts were recorded for this clonotype. The chain uses TRBV5-1 and TRBJ2-2, with D perhaps TRBD1 or TRBD2 (5 bases each). The CDR3 runs to 15 residues. CDR1 and CDR2 from the germline V gene are SGHRS and YFSETQ. V gave up 4 bases and J gave up 3 bases, with 13 bases separating them. The CDR3 sequence: CASSVSPGHTGELFF. The CDR3 bases are TGCGCCAGCAGCGTATCTCCGGGACACACCGGGGAGCTGTTTTTT. The complete variable domain, with remaining parts taken from reference TRBV5-1 and TRBJ2-2, reads KAGVTQTPRYLIKTRGQQVTLSCSPISGHRSVSWYQQTPGQGLQFLFEYFSETQRNKGNFPGRFSGRQFSNSRSEMNVSTLELGDSALYLCASSVSPGHTGELFFGEGSRLTVL.

The sample holds many counts of this clonotype. The chain is built from TRBV20-1 and TRBJ1-6; the D is unclear. V lost 3 bases and J lost 7, with 10 bases in between. The CDR3 extends over 13 amino acids. Per the germline V gene, CDR1 is DFQATT and CDR2 is SNEGSKA (reference sequence). The CDR3 sequence: CSASLGRNSPLHF. The CDR3, as DNA: TGCAGTGCTAGTCTAGGGCGCAATTCACCCCTCCACTTT.

This clonotype appeared a few times. The chain employs TRBV29-1 and TRBJ2-7; D is perhaps TRBD1 or TRBD2 (5 bases each). CDR1 is SQVTM and CDR2 is ANQGSEA in the germline V gene. The CDR3 has 13 residues. Deletions cut 4 bases from V and 5 bases from J, with 15 bases between. The CDR3 spells CSVAGQRTHEQYF. CDR3 DNA: TGCAGCGTTGCGGGGCAGCGGACCCACGAGCAGTACTTC.